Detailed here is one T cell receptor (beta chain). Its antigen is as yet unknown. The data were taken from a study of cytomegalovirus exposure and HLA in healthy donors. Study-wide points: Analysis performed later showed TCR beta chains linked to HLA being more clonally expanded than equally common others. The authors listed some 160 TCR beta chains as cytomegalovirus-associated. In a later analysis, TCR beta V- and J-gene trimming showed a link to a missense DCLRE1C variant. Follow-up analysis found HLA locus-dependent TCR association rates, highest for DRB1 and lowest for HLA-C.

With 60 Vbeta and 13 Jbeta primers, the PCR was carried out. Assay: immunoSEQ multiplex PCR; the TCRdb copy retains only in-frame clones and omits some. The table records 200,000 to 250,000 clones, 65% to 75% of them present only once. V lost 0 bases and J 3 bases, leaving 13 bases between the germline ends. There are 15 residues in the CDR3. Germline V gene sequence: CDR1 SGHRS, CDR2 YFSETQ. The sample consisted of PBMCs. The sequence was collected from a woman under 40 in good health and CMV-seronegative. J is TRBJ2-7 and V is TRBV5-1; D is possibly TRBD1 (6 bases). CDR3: CASSLAGRGNYEQYF. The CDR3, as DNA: TGCGCCAGCAGCTTGGCCGGCAGGGGAAACTACGAGCAGTACTTC.